This TCR beta chain emerged from a study of blood T cell repertoires in COVID-19 (TCRdb year 2020). Background for the entire study: Collaborator samples came from the United States, Italy and Spain and covered acute and convalescent phases of COVID-19. The prospective study material was composed of cDNA or gDNA derived from T cells, B-cell-depleted T cells, or PBMCs. Subjects who had been exposed to COVID-19, were actively infected with it, or had recovered from it provided the deeply sampled blood TCRbeta repertoires that made up the dataset. A freely available public database, intended as a resource for researchers studying the immune response to SARS-CoV-2, is where the repertoires were released. Samples came from the ongoing ImmuneRACE study (first 160 participants) plus 1,254 subjects from 6 global collaborators. A de-identified subject ID, COVID-19 status, age in years and sex were almost always included in the sample metadata. Where available, HLA class I and class II types were taken from metadata supplied by the sample provider and were not determined by assay-based typing.

Based on the germline V gene (reference sequence), the CDR1 and CDR2 sequences are LNHDA and SQIVND. V is cut by 7 bases and J by 0 bases, and the space between the germline ends is 9 bases. The CDR3 has 13 amino acids, counting the end cysteine and phenylalanine. Only the CDR3 DNA is retained, 39 bases long and in frame from the first base. Results and caveats for the whole study, not just this receptor: Clinical and demographic metadata were provided uncurated, with the amount varying by source and participant.

Collaborating institutions collected whole blood in K2EDTA tubes following their own protocols. Collaborator samples were shipped for TCRbeta analysis as frozen whole blood, isolated PBMCs, or DNA extracted from either sample type. TCRbeta CDR3 regions were amplified from genomic DNA by means of the immunoSEQ Assay, a bias-controlled multiplex PCR. As for the authors' bioinformatics: Within the assay, amplification of reference gene primers was used to estimate how many nucleated cells each sample contained. Sequence reads were collapsed and filtered to measure the absolute abundance of every unique TCRbeta CDR3 rearrangement. For each sample, productive Simpson clonality was calculated by taking the square root of Simpson's diversity index across productive rearrangements. TCRdb re-hosts the immuneACCESS table, in-frame sequences only. Its copies lack some clones; in the studies checked, an unresolved V gene accounts for under half of them, and the cause for the rest is not known. V and J calls and clone size come straight from that table; D and trimming were deduced from the DNA. The sample profile shows about 110,000 clones; about four fifths of them were found once. Roughly 4% of the sample is in the top ten clones.

This clone has only one observation. What antigen it recognizes has not been identified. One base away there is no much larger clone; base qualities are not given. This TCR came from a woman in her seventies with acute or convalescent COVID-19. The specimen sequenced was peripheral blood. In this chain, TRBV19 is recombined with TRBJ1-1; the D gene is unclear. At the DNA level, the sequence is TGTGCCAGTAAAGACAACATGAACACTGAAGCTTTCTTT. The translation is CASKDNMNTEAFF.